These 27 T cell receptor beta chains came from one sample sequenced in a study of siplizumab effects on memory and regulatory T cells. The data were produced by immunoSEQ multiplex PCR, yet TCRdb's version contains in-frame clones alone and is incomplete. Of roughly 100,000 clones listed, more than 85% are singletons. The specimen sequenced was CD8+ T cells sorted from blood. The source is a human donor in good health.

This clone was seen only once. The chain employs TRBV30 and TRBJ1-2; D possibly corresponds to TRBD1 (6 bases). The CDR3 length is 13 residues. Trimming cost V 3 bases and J 2 bases, with 10 bases left between them. Germline lookup yields CDR1 GTSNPN and CDR2 SVGIG (reference sequence). The DNA for the CDR3 is TGTGCCTGGAGCCTGACAGGAAACTATGGCTACACCTTC. Translated, it gives CAWSLTGNYGYTF.

The genes are TRBV7-2 and TRBJ2-7, with D possibly matching TRBD2 (5 bases). CDR1 and CDR2 (germline): SGHTA, FQGNSA. The V gene lost 3 bases and the J gene lost 0 bases, with 9 bases spanning the gap. CDR3 length equals 14 residues. The CDR3: CASSFEGLSYEQYF. CDR3 DNA sequence: TGTGCCAGCAGCTTCGAGGGCCTCTCCTACGAGCAGTACTTC.

V is TRBV27 and J is TRBJ1-1; D gene ambiguous. Per germline, CDR1 MNHEY and CDR2 SMNVEV (reference sequence). Trimming cost V 2 bases and J 4 bases, with 11 bases left between them. This CDR3 region has 14 residues. CDR3 nucleotides: TGTGCCAGCAGTTTAAGTAGTGTGGGCACTGAAGCTTTCTTT. Residues: CASSLSSVGTEAFF.

The J gene is TRBJ1-2, the V gene TRBV9; possibly TRBD1 for D (5 bases). Germline loops: CDR1 SGDLS, CDR2 YYNGEE. Trimming took off 7 bases at V and 0 bases at J, with 22 bases between the two ends. The length of the CDR3 is 17 residues. In DNA form, the CDR3 reads TGTGCCAGCGGAAGAAGTGGGGGGAACCGTTCTAACTATGGCTACACCTTC. Protein product: CASGRSGGNRSNYGYTF.

The chain recombines TRBV30 with TRBJ1-1, with D uncertain. Germline V gene lookup returns CDR1 GTSNPN and CDR2 SVGIG (reference sequence). This CDR3 is 13 amino acids long. The CDR3 DNA reads TGTGACTGTGTGGAGGCCTTCCTCACTGAAGCTTTCTTT. This translates into CDCVEAFLTEAFF.

This chain connects TRBV4-2 to TRBJ2-7; D ambiguous. The V gene lost 0 bases and the J gene lost 7 bases, with 13 bases spanning the gap. This CDR3 has 14 amino acids. CDR1 LGHNA and CDR2 YNFKEQ come from the germline V gene. This CDR3 reads CASSQDLMAWEQYF. As DNA, the CDR3 is TGTGCCAGCAGCCAAGATCTCATGGCTTGGGAGCAGTACTTC.

The gene calls are TRBV2 and TRBJ1-2, with D perhaps TRBD1 (6 bases). This CDR3 is built from 16 residues. Trimming pared 6 bases from V and 4 bases from J, leaving 21 bases between. Germline CDR1 is SNHLY and CDR2 is FYNNEI. CDR3 in amino acids: CASRGTKGGGLYGYTF. The CDR3 DNA sequence: TGTGCCAGCAGAGGGACAAAGGGCGGGGGCCTCTATGGCTACACCTTC.

This chain joins TRBV5-1 and TRBJ2-7; the match to TRBD1 covers 8 bases. The CDR3 loop spans 14 amino acids. Germline CDR1 is SGHRS and CDR2 is YFSETQ. J gave up 1 base and V 4 bases, and 4 bases lay outside the gene matches. CDR3 in amino acids: CASSAGQGSYEQYF. Written as DNA, the CDR3 is TGCGCCAGCAGCGCAGGACAGGGTTCCTACGAGCAGTACTTC.

CDR3 in DNA: TGTGCCAGCAGCAACCTACAAACAAGCTCCTACAATGAGCAGTTCTTC. Translated, it gives CASSNLQTSSYNEQFF. The genes are TRBV7-9 and TRBJ2-1; no reliable D call. Trimming stripped 5 bases from V and 0 bases from J, with 14 bases between. This CDR3 has 16 residues. Per the germline V gene, CDR1 is SEHNR and CDR2 is FQNEAQ (reference sequence).

J is TRBJ2-1 and V is TRBV7-9; 7 nucleotides match TRBD2. There are 14 residues in the CDR3. CDR1 and CDR2 (germline): SEHNR, FQNEAQ (reference sequence). The V and J ends lost 5 bases and 10 bases, in that order; junction bases with no gene match: 11. CDR3 amino acids: CASSPPWGGDEQFF. DNA for the CDR3: TGTGCCAGCAGCCCCCCGTGGGGAGGGGACGAGCAGTTCTTC.

V usage is TRBV19 and J usage is TRBJ2-1, with TRBD1 identical over 8 bases. The V and J ends lost 9 bases and 5 bases, in that order; junction bases with no gene match: 6. Germline V gene sequence: CDR1 LNHDA, CDR2 SQIVND (reference sequence). This CDR3 comprises 13 residues. CDR3 in amino acids: CARPTGVDNEQFF. CDR3 bases: TGTGCCAGGCCGACAGGGGTGGACAATGAGCAGTTCTTC. The variable domain in full, completed from reference TRBV19 and TRBJ2-1, reads DGGITQSPKYLFRKEGQNVTLSCEQNLNHDAMYWYRQDPGQGLRLIYYSQIVNDFQKGDIAEGYSVSREKKESFPLTVTSAQKNPTAFYLCARPTGVDNEQFFGPGTRLTVL.

The table lists this clone with a few counts. J is TRBJ1-5 and V is TRBV6-1; D perhaps matches TRBD1 (5 bases). The germline V gene encodes CDR1 MNHNS and CDR2 SASEGT. V gave up 6 bases and J gave up 7 bases, with 10 bases separating them. The CDR3 has 12 residues. CDR3 in amino acids: CASSIGGQPQHF. CDR3 bases: TGTGCCAGCAGCATTGGGGGGCAGCCCCAGCATTTT.

This chain uses TRBV30 with TRBJ1-5, with D uncertain. Per the germline V gene, CDR1 is GTSNPN and CDR2 is SVGIG (reference sequence). CDR3 length: 14 residues. V lost 0 bases, J lost 5 bases, and 11 bases lay in between. The CDR3 bases are TGTGCCTGGAGTGTACTCGGCCGGGATCAGCCCCAGCATTTT. Its protein product is CAWSVLGRDQPQHF.

This chain connects TRBV7-9 to TRBJ1-1; D gene unclear. Germline CDR1 reads SEHNR; CDR2 reads FQNEAQ (reference sequence). Trimming took off 3 bases at V and 4 bases at J, with 9 bases between the two ends. The CDR3 loop spans 13 amino acids. CDR3 loop: CASSLEGGTEAFF. CDR3 bases: TGTGCCAGCAGCTTGGAGGGAGGCACTGAAGCTTTCTTT.

V gene TRBV13 combines with J gene TRBJ2-5; D might be TRBD2 (7 bases). V gave up 5 bases and J gave up 2 bases, with 18 bases separating them. The CDR3 consists of 16 residues. Germline V gene data show CDR1 as PRHDT and CDR2 as FYEKMQ (reference sequence). DNA for the CDR3: TGTGCCAGCAGCCCGGAGGAGGGAGGGGGACAAGAGACCCAGTACTTC. Protein product: CASSPEEGGGQETQYF. Full variable domain (remainder filled in from reference TRBV13 and TRBJ2-5): AAGVIQSPRHLIKEKRETATLKCYPIPRHDTVYWYQQGPGQDPQFLISFYEKMQSDKGSIPDRFSAQQFSDYHSELNMSSLELGDSALYFCASSPEEGGGQETQYFGPGTRLLVL.

V is TRBV13 and J is TRBJ2-2, with a possible D match to TRBD2 (6 bases). The CDR3 is 14 amino acids. V was pared by 6 bases and J by 6 bases, with 14 bases between. Germline CDR1 PRHDT, CDR2 FYEKMQ (reference sequence). This chain's CDR3 is CASRSGVSAGELFF. Here the CDR3 DNA reads TGTGCCAGCAGATCGGGGGTTTCTGCCGGGGAGCTGTTTTTT.

CDR3 region: CASTIGGGPMNTEAFF. DNA for the CDR3: TGTGCCAGCACCATAGGGGGGGGACCGATGAACACTGAAGCTTTCTTT. The chain carries TRBV9 and TRBJ1-1, with D perhaps TRBD1 (6 bases). The CDR3 contains 16 residues. Germline assignment: CDR1 SGDLS and CDR2 YYNGEE. Trimming removed 6 bases from V and 0 bases from J, with 18 bases in between.

The rearrangement joins TRBV6-5 to TRBJ2-7, with D possibly matching TRBD2 (6 bases). Trimming cost V 4 bases and J 7 bases, with 17 bases left between them. Per the germline V gene, CDR1 is MNHEY and CDR2 is SVGAGI. The CDR3 length is 14 residues. The CDR3: CASSLEGPGEEQYF. The CDR3 DNA reads as TGTGCCAGCAGTTTGGAGGGACCGGGTGAAGAGCAGTACTTC.

Points on this clone: One junction end disagrees with the germline gene, perhaps due to a read error. V usage is TRBV9 and J usage is TRBJ1-1; unclear D gene. The germline gives CDR1 SGDLS, CDR2 YYNGEE. CDR3 length: 16 residues. The CDR3 DNA reads TGTGCCAGCAGCGTAGGGCAGAAACTTTTGAATACTGAAGCTTTCTTT. As protein: CASSVGQKLLNTEAFF.

V gene TRBV5-1 combines with J gene TRBJ2-7; weak D call: TRBD2 (5 bases). The CDR3 runs 12 residues. V dropped 0 bases and J dropped 5 bases, with 6 bases sitting between them. CDR1 is SGHRS and CDR2 is YFSETQ in the germline V gene. This chain's CDR3 is CASSLGRDEQYF. CDR3 nucleotide sequence: TGCGCCAGCAGCTTGGGGCGGGACGAGCAGTACTTC.

The V gene is TRBV6-6, the J gene TRBJ2-7; D is unresolved. Trimming stripped 6 bases from V and 1 base from J, with 13 bases between. The CDR3 length is 14 residues. Germline V CDR1 and CDR2: MNHNY, SVGAGI (reference sequence). The CDR3, as DNA: TGTGCCAGCAGAACCCCCGGTGGGTCCTACGAGCAGTACTTC. The encoded protein is CASRTPGGSYEQYF.

The chain couples TRBV10-3 to TRBJ1-1; no reliable D call. Germline CDR1 reads ENHRY; CDR2 reads SYGVKD. Trimming left V 5 bases short and J 5 bases short, with 9 bases between. The CDR3 sequence is 12 residues long. DNA for the CDR3: TGTGCCATCAGTCGGGGAAATACTGAAGCTTTCTTT. Its protein is CAISRGNTEAFF.

V usage is TRBV2 and J usage is TRBJ2-7, with D perhaps matching TRBD2 (6 bases). V lost 11 bases and J lost 0, with 20 bases in between. CDR3 length: 15 residues. The germline gives CDR1 SNHLY, CDR2 FYNNEI. The CDR3: CAQTPEGTSSYEQYF. The CDR3 DNA reads as TGTGCCCAGACTCCGGAGGGGACGAGCTCCTACGAGCAGTACTTC.

The V gene is TRBV11-3, the J gene TRBJ2-7, with a possible D match to TRBD1 (5 bases). Germline-derived CDR1 and CDR2 are SGHNT and YENEEA. Trimming took 0 bases from V and 3 from J, leaving 12 bases between them. The CDR3 sequence is 15 residues long. The CDR3 DNA sequence: TGTGCCAGCAGCTTAGATCAGGAAGGGGACTACGAGCAGTACTTC. Translating gives CASSLDQEGDYEQYF.

The chain combines TRBV5-8 with TRBJ1-5; unclear D gene. The V end was cut by 6 bases, the J end by 2 bases, with 15 bases between. The CDR3 extends over 15 amino acids. Germline CDR1 SGHTS, CDR2 YDEGEE. CDR3 loop: CASIVLGVGNQPQHF. As DNA, the CDR3 is TGTGCCAGCATTGTCCTCGGGGTTGGCAATCAGCCCCAGCATTTT.

The rearrangement joins TRBV2 to TRBJ2-7; weak D call: TRBD2 (5 bases). Trimming pared 3 bases from V and 2 bases from J, leaving 14 bases between. This CDR3 contains 15 residues. The germline gives CDR1 SNHLY, CDR2 FYNNEI. The CDR3 loop is CASSDPGNNPYEQYF. The CDR3 DNA follows: TGTGCCAGCAGTGACCCCGGGAATAATCCCTACGAGCAGTACTTC.

The V gene is TRBV6-6, the J gene TRBJ2-7, with no clear D. The V gene lost 2 bases and the J gene lost 0 bases, with 5 bases spanning the gap. Germline V lookup: CDR1 MNHNY, CDR2 SVGAGI (reference sequence). The CDR3 loop spans 13 amino acids. The CDR3 here is CASSYGDSYEQYF. The CDR3 bases are TGTGCCAGCAGTTACGGAGACTCCTACGAGCAGTACTTC.